This passage covers 13 T cell receptor beta chains from one sample sequenced in a study of OX40 agonist ivuxolimab in advanced cancers. Produced via immunoSEQ multiplex PCR; TCRdb's table is partial and in-frame only. The sample consists of tens of thousands of clones, around 85% of them appearing once. The material was CD4+ or CD8+ T cells sorted from blood, obtained in a trial of the OX40 agonist ivuxolimab. The receptors shown here come from an adult with an advanced solid tumor such as melanoma, head and neck, liver or kidney cancer.

J is TRBJ2-1 and V is TRBV4-3; 9 bases match TRBD2. The CDR3 loop spans 16 amino acids. CDR1 is LGHNA, CDR2 YSLEER, per germline. With 1 base clipped from V and 8 bases from J, the junction kept 9 bases outside the gene matches. The CDR3 DNA reads as TGCGCCAGCAGCCAAGTACTCGGCGGGGGGGACGATGAGCAGTTCTTC. It encodes CASSQVLGGGDDEQFF.

The DNA of the CDR3 is TGTGCCAGCAGCTTAGAAATTGCCGACTATGGCTACACCTTC. This translates into CASSLEIADYGYTF. The chain recombines TRBV7-8 with TRBJ1-2; D unclear. Germline CDR1 reads SGHVS; CDR2 reads FQNEAQ. This CDR3 spans 14 amino acids. V dropped 1 base and J dropped 3 bases, with 9 bases sitting between them.

V gene TRBV5-5 combines with J gene TRBJ2-7, with 7 nucleotides matching TRBD1. Unmatched junction bases numbered 8, after V lost 0 bases and J lost 2 bases. CDR1 and CDR2 from the germline V gene are SGHKS and YYEKEE (reference sequence). This CDR3 comprises 16 residues. The CDR3 DNA follows: TGTGCCAGCAGCTTGGTTGGGACAGCAGAGACCTACGAGCAGTACTTC. Encoded protein: CASSLVGTAETYEQYF.

This rearrangement joins TRBV11-2 to TRBJ2-2; TRBD1 agrees at 11 bases. J lost 8 bases, V lost 8 bases, and 7 bases had no gene match. The CDR3 has 14 amino acids. Germline-derived CDR1 and CDR2 are SGHAT and FQNNGV. CDR3 DNA: TGTGCCAGCGAGCGGACAGGGGGCTCGGGGGAGCTGTTTTTT. Amino acids: CASERTGGSGELFF.

The CDR3 reads CASSDWGQDGYTF. The CDR3 nucleotides are TGTGCCAGCAGTGACTGGGGGCAAGATGGCTACACCTTC. The V call is TRBV6-4, the J call TRBJ1-2; tentatively, D is TRBD1 (6 bases). The CDR3 runs to 13 residues. Between the trimmed V and J ends, which lost 1 base and 6 bases, there was a span of 9 bases. The V gene's germline CDR1 is MRHNA and CDR2 SNTAGT.

The CDR3 is CASSFKGQGGNQPQHF. The CDR3 coding sequence is TGTGCCAGTAGTTTCAAGGGGCAGGGGGGCAATCAGCCCCAGCATTTT. V usage is TRBV19 and J usage is TRBJ1-5; 7 nucleotides agree with TRBD1. V gave up 5 bases and J gave up 2 bases; unmatched junction bases: 9. CDR1 and CDR2 (germline): LNHDA, SQIVND (reference sequence). This CDR3 has 16 residues.

Only a few counts were recorded for this clone. The rearrangement uses TRBV14 and TRBJ1-1, with TRBD1 as a possible D gene (5 bases). Per the germline V gene, CDR1 is SGHDN and CDR2 is FVKESK. The V end lost 8 bases, the J end lost 3 bases, and 13 bases lay between the germline ends. This CDR3 comprises 13 residues. DNA for the CDR3: TGTGCCAGCCAAGAGTGGGGCTACACTGAAGCTTTCTTT. This encodes CASQEWGYTEAFF.

The genes are TRBV4-1 and TRBJ2-3, with 8 bases matching TRBD1. The J segment lost 5 bases and the V segment lost 6 bases, leaving 10 bases of the junction unmatched. Germline V CDR1 and CDR2: MGHRA, YSYEKL. The CDR3 runs to 15 residues. CDR3 in amino acids: CASRRDRMVGDTQYF. Here the CDR3 DNA reads TGCGCCAGCAGGAGGGACAGGATGGTCGGAGATACGCAGTATTTT.

CDR3 protein: CASSLTMAAYNSPLHF. The CDR3 DNA sequence: TGTGCCAGCAGCTTAACTATGGCAGCTTATAATTCACCCCTCCACTTT. The J gene is TRBJ1-6, the V gene TRBV11-2; D is uncertain. The CDR3 extends over 16 amino acids. Germline V gene data show CDR1 as SGHAT and CDR2 as FQNNGV. The V end lost 2 bases, the J end lost 4 bases, and 12 bases lay between the germline ends.

The chain joins TRBV19 to TRBJ1-3; D might be TRBD1 (5 bases). In germline, CDR1 is LNHDA, CDR2 SQIVND (reference sequence). CDR3 length: 15 amino acids. The V and J ends lost 5 bases and 8 bases respectively, with 19 bases between them. This chain's CDR3 is CASSQPGLDWDTIYF. For the CDR3, the DNA is TGTGCCAGTAGTCAGCCGGGACTAGACTGGGACACCATATATTTT.

The chain couples TRBV7-8 to TRBJ2-1, with TRBD2 matching 9 bases. The CDR3 spans 16 residues. The germline V gene has CDR1 SGHVS and CDR2 FQNEAQ. V dropped 4 bases and J dropped 4; count of bases not matched to a gene: 8. In nucleotides, the CDR3 is TGTGCCAGCAGCTCCTCTACTAGCGGGCGGTACAATGAGCAGTTCTTC. This gives the protein CASSSSTSGRYNEQFF.

This chain links TRBV7-2 with TRBJ1-2, with D maybe TRBD1 (6 bases). Trimming pared 0 bases from V and 7 bases from J, leaving 15 bases between. The length of the CDR3 is 15 residues. The V gene's germline CDR1 is SGHTA and CDR2 FQGNSA. CDR3 in amino acids: CASSLAHRALGGYTF. CDR3 bases: TGTGCCAGCAGCTTAGCGCACAGGGCTTTGGGTGGCTACACCTTC.

The chain is built from TRBV6-6 and TRBJ1-1; D not resolved. CDR1 is MNHNY and CDR2 is SVGAGI in the germline V gene (reference sequence). Between the trimmed V and J ends, which lost 4 bases and 0 bases, there was a span of 9 bases. CDR3 length: 14 residues. CDR3 region: CASSLLAMNTEAFF. CDR3 DNA sequence: TGTGCCAGCAGTTTATTAGCCATGAACACTGAAGCTTTCTTT.